The 22 T cell receptor beta chains below all came from one sample that was sequenced in a study of T cells in Graves' hyperthyroidism and ophthalmopathy. Amplified TCR beta CDR3 regions derived from RNA transcripts. With the HTBI primer set, the TCR CDR3 went through a first round of RT-PCR. Using its own MiXCR run on the multiplex PCR reads, TCRdb lists one record per CDR3 protein. The sample carries about 600,000 distinct CDR3 sequences, around 13% recorded once. The source material was blood. The receptors were sampled from a woman in her forties or fifties with Graves' ophthalmopathy.

Ten or more counts support this clonotype. CDR3 nucleotides: TGTGCCAGCAGCGTAGGTCCGAACACTGAAGCTTTCTTT. Its protein product is CASSVGPNTEAFF. The rearrangement uses TRBV9 and TRBJ1-1; no firm D call. The CDR3 has 13 residues. Germline CDR1 is SGDLS and CDR2 is YYNGEE. Trimming shortened V by 0 bases and J by 1 base, and 4 bases separated the two germline ends.

This clonotype was detected a few times. V usage is TRBV6-1 and J usage is TRBJ1-4, with unresolved D. The V end lost 7 bases, the J end lost 7 bases, and 16 bases lay between the germline ends. Germline CDR1 is MNHNS and CDR2 is SASEGT. There are 14 residues in the CDR3. The CDR3 DNA is TGTGCCAGCAATAGACGGATTAATACTGAAAAACTGTTTTTT. Its protein is CASNRRINTEKLFF.

This clonotype appeared many times. The chain has TRBV7-8 and TRBJ2-1; D perhaps matches TRBD2 (5 bases). Trimming cost V 5 bases and J 0 bases, with 17 bases left between them. This CDR3 spans 17 amino acids. Germline V gene lookup returns CDR1 SGHVS and CDR2 FQNEAQ. Here the CDR3 reads CASSTSRIAHSYNEQFF. DNA of the CDR3: TGTGCCAGCAGCACCTCGCGGATAGCGCACTCCTACAATGAGCAGTTCTTC.

In its sample, this clonotype was seen a few times. The chain carries TRBV7-3 and TRBJ2-7; possibly TRBD2 for D (5 bases). Germline V gene data show CDR1 as SGHTA and CDR2 as FQGTGA. Trimming removed 6 bases from V and 2 bases from J, with 14 bases in between. CDR3 length: 14 residues. The CDR3 bases are TGTGCCAGCAGGTCTCCGGGAACAACCTACGAGCAGTACTTC. It codes for CASRSPGTTYEQYF.

The chain couples TRBV12-3 or TRBV12-4 to TRBJ1-4, with a possible D match to TRBD1 (6 bases). The CDR3 length is 16 residues. V shed 0 bases and J shed 3 bases, with 11 bases lying between them. The CDR3 region has the DNA TGTGCCAGCAGTTTAGCCACCAGGGGACCTAATGAAAAACTGTTTTTT. Translated: CASSLATRGPNEKLFF.

This clonotype occurred many times. The chain carries TRBV28 and TRBJ2-3, with D hard to call. V lost 5 bases to trimming and J lost 7 bases, with 7 bases between them. CDR1 and CDR2 (germline): MDHEN, SYDVKM. The CDR3 contains 11 residues. The CDR3 sequence: CASSPANTQYF. CDR3 nucleotide sequence: TGTGCCAGCAGTCCAGCTAATACGCAGTATTTT. Complete variable domain (other parts from reference TRBV28 and TRBJ2-3): DVKVTQSSRYLVKRTGEKVFLECVQDMDHENMFWYRQDPGLGLRLIYFSYDVKMKEKGDIPEGYSVSREKKERFSLILESASTNQTSMYLCASSPANTQYFGPGTRLTVL.

This clonotype has a handful of counts. The chain combines TRBV13 with TRBJ2-7; TRBD2 might be the D (5 bases). Trimming cost V 5 bases and J 1 base, with 15 bases left between them. Germline loops: CDR1 PRHDT, CDR2 FYEKMQ (reference sequence). This CDR3 spans 15 amino acids. CDR3 in amino acids: CASSPSGLPSYEQYF. The CDR3 nucleotides read TGTGCCAGCAGCCCGAGTGGACTCCCATCCTACGAGCAGTACTTC. Full variable domain (missing parts from reference TRBV13 and TRBJ2-7): AAGVIQSPRHLIKEKRETATLKCYPIPRHDTVYWYQQGPGQDPQFLISFYEKMQSDKGSIPDRFSAQQFSDYHSELNMSSLELGDSALYFCASSPSGLPSYEQYFGPGTRLTVT.

Ten or more counts support this clonotype. J is TRBJ2-1 and V is TRBV3-1, with TRBD1 identical over 7 bases. Germline V gene sequence: CDR1 LGHDT, CDR2 YNNKEL (reference sequence). CDR3 length equals 15 residues. The V and J ends lost 2 bases and 3 bases, in that order; junction bases with no gene match: 4. Here the CDR3 reads CASSQNRQGYNEQFF. CDR3 nucleotides: TGTGCCAGCAGCCAAAACCGACAGGGCTACAATGAGCAGTTCTTC.

V and J are TRBV4-2 and TRBJ2-3; maybe TRBD1 (6 bases). The CDR3 is made up of 18 amino acids. CDR1 LGHNA and CDR2 YNFKEQ come from the germline V gene. V shed 5 bases and J shed 1 base, with 22 bases lying between them. CDR3 in amino acids: CASSSGEGVMGGTDTQYF. The DNA for the CDR3 is TGTGCCAGCAGCTCAGGAGAGGGGGTGATGGGCGGCACAGATACGCAGTATTTT.

In its sample, this clonotype was seen many times. J is TRBJ2-7 and V is TRBV7-2, with TRBD2 as a possible D gene (7 bases). Trimming took 5 bases from V and 4 from J, leaving 18 bases between them. CDR1 is SGHTA, CDR2 FQGNSA, per germline. This CDR3 region has 15 residues. This chain's CDR3 is CASSAGRGAAYEQYF. The CDR3 region has the DNA TGTGCCAGCAGCGCGGGGAGGGGGGCCGCATACGAGCAGTACTTC.

This clonotype showed up many times. The CDR3 bases are TGTGCCAGCAGCTTAGGCGTCAGGGAGACCTTCTATGGCTACACCTTC. Residues: CASSLGVRETFYGYTF. The chain carries TRBV11-3 and TRBJ1-2, with D possibly TRBD1 on 5 matching bases. Germline V gives CDR1 SGHNT, CDR2 YENEEA. V lost 1 base and J 4 bases, leaving 16 bases between the germline ends. The CDR3 consists of 16 residues. The complete variable domain, with remaining parts taken from reference TRBV11-3 and TRBJ1-2, reads EAGVVQSPRYKIIEKKQPVAFWCNPISGHNTLYWYLQNLGQGPELLIRYENEEAVDDSQLPKDRFSAERLKGVDSTLKIQPAELGDSAVYLCASSLGVRETFYGYTFGSGTRLTVV.

Only a few counts were recorded for this clonotype. This chain uses TRBV4-3 with TRBJ2-2, with TRBD2 matching over 10 bases. Germline assignment: CDR1 LGHNA and CDR2 YSLEER. Trimming took 0 bases from V and 0 from J; bases not matched to a gene: 7. The CDR3 runs 19 residues. CDR3 residues: CASSQEGLAGESNTGELFF. The CDR3 DNA is TGCGCCAGCAGCCAAGAGGGGCTAGCGGGAGAATCGAACACCGGGGAGCTGTTTTTT.

There are many counts of this clonotype. V and J are TRBV3-1 and TRBJ2-1; D is unclear. Germline lookup yields CDR1 LGHDT and CDR2 YNNKEL (reference sequence). CDR3 length: 9 amino acids. The DNA for the CDR3 is TGTGACCACGACAATGAGCAGTTCTTC. Its protein product is CDHDNEQFF.

The rearrangement uses TRBV25-1 and TRBJ1-2; D is undetermined. The CDR3 spans 13 residues. Germline V CDR1 and CDR2: MGHDK, SYGVNS. Trimming left V 4 bases short and J 5 bases short, with 11 bases between. CDR3 loop: CASSGAEIYGYTF. CDR3 DNA sequence: TGTGCCAGCAGTGGGGCAGAAATTTATGGCTACACCTTC.

The rearrangement uses TRBV30 and TRBJ1-1; no firm D call. CDR3 length equals 15 residues. Germline V lookup: CDR1 GTSNPN, CDR2 SVGIG (reference sequence). Trimming took 0 bases from V and 1 from J, leaving 12 bases between them. The CDR3 coding sequence is TGTGCCTGGAGTGTACGAGGGCAGCCGAACACTGAAGCTTTCTTT. It is translated as CAWSVRGQPNTEAFF.

This clonotype came up many times. The chain carries TRBV6-1 and TRBJ2-1; 11 bases are shared with TRBD2. The CDR3 length is 16 residues. V was clipped by 6 bases and J by 4 bases; unmatched bases: 8. CDR1 is MNHNS and CDR2 is SASEGT in the germline V gene. The CDR3, as DNA: TGTGCCAGCAGCGACCCCACTAGCGGGAGTTACAATGAGCAGTTCTTC. Protein product: CASSDPTSGSYNEQFF.

The chain joins TRBV19 to TRBJ2-2, with 8 nucleotides matching TRBD2. J gave up 0 bases and V 5 bases, and 2 bases lay outside the gene matches. Germline-derived CDR1 and CDR2 are LNHDA and SQIVND (reference sequence). The CDR3 is 15 amino acids. CDR3 coding DNA: TGTGCCAGTAGTCCGGGAGGGCCGAACACCGGGGAGCTGTTTTTT. Amino acids: CASSPGGPNTGELFF.

There are many counts of this clonotype. This chain uses TRBV2 with TRBJ2-7; 12 bases match TRBD2. The CDR3 contains 17 residues. V was clipped by 2 bases and J by 4 bases; unmatched bases: 9. CDR1 and CDR2 (germline): SNHLY, FYNNEI. CDR3 bases: TGTGCCAGCAGTGAATACCTAGCGGGAGGGCCGGCTTACGAGCAGTACTTC. It codes for CASSEYLAGGPAYEQYF.

The V gene is TRBV7-3, the J gene TRBJ2-4; D gene ambiguous. Germline V gives CDR1 SGHTA, CDR2 FQGTGA. CDR3 length equals 13 residues. Trimming took 3 bases from V and 7 from J, leaving 10 bases between them. The CDR3 nucleotides read TGTGCCAGCAGCTTTCACATTTTGAACATTCAGTACTTC. Translated, it gives CASSFHILNIQYF.

The chain carries TRBV13 and TRBJ2-1; D may be TRBD2 (6 bases). Between the trimmed V and J ends, which lost 1 base and 13 bases, there was a span of 23 bases. CDR1 is PRHDT and CDR2 is FYEKMQ in the germline V gene (reference sequence). This CDR3 is 16 amino acids long. The DNA for the CDR3 is TGTGCCAGCAGCTTAGCGGTGGCTAGCGTCGGAGGTTCTCAGTTCTTC. Its translation: CASSLAVASVGGSQFF.

This clonotype was seen many times. DNA of the CDR3: TGTGCCAGCAGCCCCGGAGTTCAGGGGCAGTACTTC. Its protein is CASSPGVQGQYF. This chain joins TRBV11-2 and TRBJ2-7; the D gene is possibly TRBD1 (5 bases). CDR3 size: 12 residues. Looked up from germline, CDR1 is SGHAT and CDR2 is FQNNGV. V shed 5 bases and J shed 9 bases, with 14 bases lying between them.

As to this clonotype: Compared with germline, one end of the junction differs, possibly owing to a read error. V is TRBV5-1 and J is TRBJ2-1, with D possibly being TRBD2 (6 bases). CDR3 length: 20 residues. The germline CDR1 and CDR2 sequences are SGHRS and YFSETQ. DNA for the CDR3: TGCGTCAGCAGCTTGGAATCTCGGTTGATTGGAGGGTTGTCCTACAATGAGCAGTTCTTC. Translation gives CVSSLESRLIGGLSYNEQFF.